Following are 18 T cell receptor beta chains from one sample sequenced in a study of T cells in Graves' hyperthyroidism and ophthalmopathy. TCR beta CDR3 region amplification was performed from RNA transcripts. The HTBI primer set served for first-round RT-PCR of the TCR CDR3. TCRdb itself ran the multiplex PCR reads through MiXCR, one entry per CDR3 protein. The sample contains approximately 250,000 distinct CDR3 sequences, roughly 22% of which appear only once. The specimen sequenced was blood. The receptor source for this set is a woman in her thirties or forties with Graves' ophthalmopathy.

This chain uses TRBV24-1 with TRBJ1-5; no clear D gene. CDR1 is KGHDR and CDR2 is SFDVKD in the germline V gene. The V end lost 12 bases, the J end lost 8 bases, and 25 bases lay between the germline ends. The CDR3 has 15 amino acids. The CDR3: CASGPLTIGREPQHF. CDR3 bases: TGTGCCTCCGGGCCTCTGACTATTGGACGCGAGCCCCAGCATTTT.

This clonotype showed up many times. The J gene is TRBJ1-1, the V gene TRBV3-1; 8 bases match TRBD1. The CDR3 spans 14 residues. CDR1 is LGHDT, CDR2 YNNKEL, per germline (reference sequence). The trim removed 6 bases at V and 4 bases at J, leaving 7 bases unmatched. Written as DNA, the CDR3 is TGTGCCAGCAGGAAACAGGGGGAGGTCACTGAAGCTTTCTTT. As protein: CASRKQGEVTEAFF.

The chain recombines TRBV28 with TRBJ2-7; the D gene is possibly TRBD2 (6 bases). Germline CDR1 is MDHEN and CDR2 is SYDVKM. Trimming removed 4 bases from V and 3 bases from J, with 16 bases in between. The CDR3 is made up of 15 amino acids. In nucleotides, the CDR3 is TGTGCCAGCAGTTCGGTAGGGCTAGCGATCTACGAGCAGTACTTC. Protein sequence: CASSSVGLAIYEQYF.

In this sample, this clonotype turned up many times. Mismatch with germline at one junction end may stem from a read error. CDR3 protein: CASNGGPNTGELFF. The CDR3 DNA follows: TGTGCTAGCAACGGGGGGCCGAACACCGGGGAGCTGTTTTTT. The rearrangement uses TRBV7-7 and TRBJ2-2, with a tentative D call TRBD2 (7 bases). Germline V gene data show CDR1 as SSHAT and CDR2 as FNYEAQ (reference sequence). CDR3 size: 14 residues.

This chain links TRBV12-3 or TRBV12-4 with TRBJ1-1; no reliable D call. The CDR3 has 11 amino acids. The V end was cut by 2 bases, the J end by 7 bases, with 5 bases between. The CDR3 protein is CASSLYGEAFF. The CDR3 DNA reads TGTGCCAGCAGTTTATATGGTGAAGCTTTCTTT.

The chain recombines TRBV6-1 with TRBJ1-5; a weak D match, TRBD1 (6 bases). Looked up from germline, CDR1 is MNHNS and CDR2 is SASEGT. The CDR3 consists of 16 residues. With 6 bases removed from V and 3 bases from J, the gap between germline ends came to 18 bases. DNA of the CDR3: TGTGCCAGCAGGCCGAGGGGGGGGACAAACAATCAGCCCCAGCATTTT. This codes for CASRPRGGTNNQPQHF.

This clonotype was counted ten times or more. The V and J genes are TRBV2 and TRBJ2-2; 8 nucleotides line up with TRBD1. V trimming: 7 bases; J trimming: 6 bases; junction bases outside the gene matches: 7. The CDR3 is made up of 14 amino acids. Germline assignment: CDR1 SNHLY and CDR2 FYNNEI. CDR3 loop: CASNGQGRSGELFF. The CDR3 DNA reads TGTGCCAGCAATGGACAGGGTAGATCCGGGGAGCTGTTTTTT. Full variable domain (remainder filled in from reference TRBV2 and TRBJ2-2): EPEVTQTPSHQVTQMGQEVILRCVPISNHLYFYWYRQILGQKVEFLVSFYNNEISEKSEIFDDQFSVERPDGSNFTLKIRSTKLEDSAMYFCASNGQGRSGELFFGEGSRLTVL.

At least ten counts were recorded for this clonotype. The V and J genes are TRBV20-1 and TRBJ2-7, with D possibly called TRBD1 or TRBD2 (5 bases each). The ends were cut back, 2 bases at V and 2 bases at J, with 19 bases in the middle. This CDR3 spans 16 amino acids. Per germline, CDR1 DFQATT and CDR2 SNEGSKA (reference sequence). DNA of the CDR3: TGCAGTGCTAGATTGAGGGGCGTGGGCAAAACCTACGAGCAGTACTTC. This encodes CSARLRGVGKTYEQYF.

This clonotype has at least ten counts. The rearrangement joins TRBV9 to TRBJ1-3; 8 bases map to TRBD1. Germline loops: CDR1 SGDLS, CDR2 YYNGEE. The CDR3 is 16 amino acids. V lost 3 bases and J lost 4; bases outside the gene matches: 9. CDR3 residues: CASSGTQGAGGNTIYF. Written as DNA, the CDR3 is TGTGCCAGCAGCGGCACGCAGGGGGCAGGGGGAAACACCATATATTTT.

In its sample, this clonotype was seen many times. This chain connects TRBV20-1 to TRBJ1-2, with 9 bases aligning to TRBD1. Germline V gene data show CDR1 as DFQATT and CDR2 as SNEGSKA (reference sequence). V dropped 3 bases and J dropped 8; count of bases not matched to a gene: 1. The CDR3 totals 11 residues. DNA of the CDR3: TGCAGTGCTAGGGACAGGGGAGGCTACACCTTC. Protein sequence: CSARDRGGYTF.

This clonotype was counted at least ten times. The chain carries TRBV27 and TRBJ1-2; 10 nucleotides agree with TRBD1. This CDR3 is 15 amino acids long. CDR1 is MNHEY, CDR2 SMNVEV, per germline (reference sequence). V lost 2 bases, J lost 4 bases, and 4 bases stayed unmatched. CDR3 sequence (DNA): TGTGCCAGCAGTTTAGGGACAGGGGAAGGCTATGGCTACACCTTC. Translated: CASSLGTGEGYGYTF.

This clonotype was picked up many times. The rearrangement joins TRBV9 to TRBJ2-7, with D possibly matching TRBD1 (7 bases). Trimming left V 4 bases short and J 0 bases short, with 17 bases between. In germline, CDR1 is SGDLS, CDR2 YYNGEE. CDR3 length: 16 amino acids. The CDR3 spells CASSSRRDSTSYEQYF. CDR3 in DNA: TGTGCCAGCAGCTCAAGGAGGGACAGTACCTCCTACGAGCAGTACTTC.

This clonotype was seen ten or more times. The rearrangement joins TRBV5-6 to TRBJ2-5; 7 bases agree with TRBD1. The CDR3 consists of 17 residues. Trimming took 1 base from V and 0 from J; bases not matched to a gene: 9. Per germline, CDR1 SGHDT and CDR2 YYEEEE. The CDR3 bases are TGTGCCAGCAGCTTGACACCGGGACAGCCCGACCAAGAGACCCAGTACTTC. This codes for CASSLTPGQPDQETQYF.

This clonotype appeared many times. V is TRBV11-2 and J is TRBJ2-7, with 9 bases lining up with TRBD2. Germline lookup yields CDR1 SGHAT and CDR2 FQNNGV. With V trimmed by 3 bases and J by 6 bases, 6 bases remained unmatched. This CDR3 spans 14 amino acids. CDR3 in amino acids: CASSFGAGGGEQYF. CDR3 sequence (DNA): TGTGCCAGCAGCTTCGGAGCGGGAGGCGGCGAGCAGTACTTC.

The chain recombines TRBV20-1 with TRBJ1-1; TRBD1 agrees at 8 bases. The V and J ends lost 6 bases and 1 base, in that order; junction bases with no gene match: 4. The V gene's germline CDR1 is DFQATT and CDR2 SNEGSKA (reference sequence). The CDR3 runs to 13 residues. CDR3: CSAPDRGNTEAFF. The CDR3 DNA reads TGCAGTGCCCCAGACAGGGGGAACACTGAAGCTTTCTTT.

This clonotype was seen many times. The genes are TRBV10-1 and TRBJ2-4; possibly TRBD1 for D (6 bases). Deletions cut 3 bases from V and 0 bases from J, with 12 bases between. Germline V CDR1 and CDR2: WNHNN, SYGVQD (reference sequence). The CDR3 is 16 residues long. The CDR3 here is CASSDADSSAKNIQYF. CDR3 in DNA: TGCGCCAGCAGTGATGCGGACAGCTCAGCCAAAAACATTCAGTACTTC.

This clonotype was observed many times. The rearrangement uses TRBV27 and TRBJ1-6; 11 bases match TRBD1. Losses at the gene ends were 6 bases for V and 1 base for J; bases not matched to a gene: 8. Germline V gene data show CDR1 as MNHEY and CDR2 as SMNVEV (reference sequence). The CDR3 spans 18 residues. In DNA, the CDR3 is TGTGCCAGCAGCGGGACAGGGGGATTTGGGTCCTATAATTCACCCCTCCACTTT. Its protein is CASSGTGGFGSYNSPLHF.

This clonotype was counted ten times or more. This chain connects TRBV5-4 to TRBJ2-7, with 12 bases identical to TRBD2. Germline V lookup: CDR1 SGHNT, CDR2 YYREEE (reference sequence). The CDR3 is made up of 17 amino acids. J lost 1 base, V lost 0 bases, and 5 bases had no gene match. CDR3 in amino acids: CASSLGGLAGRSYEQYF. CDR3 nucleotides: TGTGCCAGCAGCTTGGGGGGACTAGCGGGCCGATCCTACGAGCAGTACTTC.